The following is a T cell receptor beta chain sequence with its context. This clonotype occurred many times. What this receptor recognizes is not known. Per-base quality was not reported, and no clone a single base away is much larger than it. Only healthy Caucasian donors were included. Three pairs of female monozygotic twins, all aged about 18 to 30 years, were included in the twin cohort. Miltenyi CD45RO+ enrichment and human naive T-cell isolation kits were used to isolate memory (CD45RO+) and naive T cells from PBMC. CDR1 SEHNR and CDR2 FQNEAQ were looked up in the germline V gene (reference sequence). Ends trimmed: V by 8 bases, J by 6 bases; bases unmatched to a gene: 6. Counted from cysteine to phenylalanine, this CDR3 has 13 amino acids. Only CDR3 DNA remains: 39 bases, in frame from the first base. The record originates from a study of identical twins (dated by TCRdb to about 2016). In the study overall: TCR alpha and beta repertoires from monozygotic twins, unrelated adults of various ages and cord blood were deep-sequenced to test whether fetal clonotypes persist. Replicate twin experiments were performed at different times using different library preparation protocols to rule out contamination. Findings and caveats that apply to the study as a whole: Recombination models systematically underestimated out-of-frame TCR alpha sharing in monozygotic twins but agreed with sharing between unrelated individuals. Fewer insertions were carried by abundant cord blood beta clonotypes; a weaker similar trend was observed in young adult naive repertoires, while no such trend was observed in memory repertoires. Because the same donors could not be followed over many years, the conclusions relied on cross-sectional statistical analysis. Invariant T cells such as MAIT and iNKT could partly confound zero-insertion analyses, though diverse VJ usage argued against this for most clonotypes. Compared with coincidental sharing between unrelated individuals, out-of-frame TCR alpha sequences shared between twins showed an excess of sequences with low generation probability. The excess sharing between twins in beta out-of-frame sequences was weaker because fewer shared sequences reduced the signal-to-noise ratio.

The library came from 5' RACE. This sample was sequenced with an Illumina HiSeq 2000. Template switching introduced a universal primer binding site; the final cDNA contained a unique molecular identifier, enabling accurate counting of TCR cDNA molecules. Specific primers in the conserved constant-segment region were used to synthesize first-strand cDNA for TCR alpha and beta chains. To control for contamination, each cDNA library was double barcoded with a SMART-Mk sample barcode plus Illumina barcodes. Two successive PCR steps introduced TruSeq adapter sequences along with Illumina sample barcodes. Sequencing of the TCR alpha and beta cDNA libraries was done on the Illumina HiSeq platform using custom primers. Concerning the study's data processing: MiGEC processed the raw reads to extract unique molecular identifiers, while MiXCR was used to determine the CDR3 positions. For each individual, recombination models were inferred using an EM algorithm with the repgenHMM and IGoR tools. The tcR package in R was used for shared clonotype analysis, with sharing normalized by the product of cloneset sizes. To study raw recombination without the effects of thymic and clonal selection, out-of-frame nonproductive sequences were analyzed. TCRdb reprocessed the public reads (quality trimming at Q25 with fastp, clone calling with MiXCR) and kept in-frame beta chains. When rows share a CDR3 protein, they turn into one entry using the most common DNA and genes. These V and J calls derive from TCRdb rather than the authors' analysis. This sample holds hundreds of thousands of distinct CDR3 sequences; around 6.9% were observed only once. Clones ranked in the top ten supply 1.9% of the sample.

This same sample was also taken into another study, of yellow fever vaccine responses in identical twins. According to the second study: According to the authors, in identical twins the way T cells responded to vaccination appeared partly convergent and partly personalized. In identical twins, the study followed T cell clones that responded to the vaccine with precision.

The origin of this receptor is a woman aged 18 to 35 in good health. Sequenced material: memory (CD45RO+) T cells sorted from blood. The label giving this sample's cell subset or site can be read as: CD45RO+ enriched T cells. Recombination connected TRBV7-9 to TRBJ1-2; 10 bases in the junction line up with TRBD1. The DNA sequence follows: TGTGCCAGCTACTCAGGGACAGGGGATGGCTACACCTTC. It specifies CASYSGTGDGYTF.